These 28 T cell receptor beta chains came from one sample sequenced in a study of blood T cell repertoires in COVID-19. The assay was immunoSEQ multiplex PCR, and TCRdb's table has in-frame clones only and misses some. Of about 200,000 clones listed, 86% are singletons. Sequenced sample: PBMCs or T cells enriched from blood (not recorded which). The origin of the receptors is a woman between 35 and 50 years old with acute COVID-19.

The chain employs TRBV2 and TRBJ1-4; TRBD1 matches 10 bases. The trim removed 4 bases at V and 7 bases at J, leaving 6 bases unmatched. Germline loops: CDR1 SNHLY, CDR2 FYNNEI. The CDR3 totals 15 residues. The CDR3 bases are TGTGCCAGCAGTGGGGACAGGGGCCGTGTTGAAAAACTGTTTTTT. Protein: CASSGDRGRVEKLFF.

The CDR3 reads CSGLGGRYGYTF. In DNA, the CDR3 is TGCAGCGGATTGGGGGGGAGGTATGGCTACACCTTC. The chain recombines TRBV29-1 with TRBJ1-2; D possibly corresponds to TRBD1 (5 bases). The germline V and J ends were trimmed by 7 bases and 5 bases, with 14 bases remaining between them. The CDR3 extends over 12 amino acids. The V gene's germline CDR1 is SQVTM and CDR2 ANQGSEA.

The rearrangement links TRBV30 to TRBJ2-2; D remains unclear. V was trimmed by 3 bases and J by 2 bases, leaving 4 bases between them. The CDR3 contains 12 residues. Per germline, CDR1 GTSNPN and CDR2 SVGIG (reference sequence). The CDR3 region is CAWSFNTGELFF. CDR3 coding DNA: TGTGCCTGGAGCTTTAACACCGGGGAGCTGTTTTTT.

This rearrangement joins TRBV29-1 to TRBJ2-1; 8 bases are a match to TRBD2. Trimming removed 4 bases from V and 8 bases from J; junction bases left unmatched: 10. The CDR3 sequence is 14 residues long. Germline V gives CDR1 SQVTM, CDR2 ANQGSEA. CDR3 nucleotides: TGCAGCGTTGGCGGGACTAGTAATGGCTATGAGCAGTTCTTC. It translates to CSVGGTSNGYEQFF.

The V gene is TRBV11-2, the J gene TRBJ2-7; no definite D call. The CDR3 is 15 amino acids. Trimming stripped 7 bases from V and 0 bases from J, with 16 bases between. The V gene's germline CDR1 is SGHAT and CDR2 FQNNGV. CDR3 sequence (DNA): TGTGCCAGCACCCCCAGTGGGTCTAGCTCCTACGAGCAGTACTTC. This sequence encodes CASTPSGSSSYEQYF.

The count of this clone is one. The genes are TRBV7-2 and TRBJ1-1; D might be TRBD1 (6 bases). The CDR3 consists of 14 residues. CDR1 is SGHTA, CDR2 FQGNSA, per germline. V was clipped by 3 bases and J by 4 bases, with 12 bases between them. The CDR3, as DNA: TGTGCCAGCAGCTTCTTGGCAGGGGCCACTGAAGCTTTCTTT. It encodes CASSFLAGATEAFF.

The chain joins TRBV4-1 to TRBJ1-1; tentative D call: TRBD1 (6 bases). Germline CDR1 is MGHRA and CDR2 is YSYEKL. The CDR3 runs 15 residues. The ends were cut back, 4 bases at V and 1 base at J, with 13 bases in the middle. CDR3 protein: CASSLRQETNTEAFF. The CDR3 DNA reads as TGCGCCAGCAGCCTTCGACAGGAGACGAACACTGAAGCTTTCTTT.

V usage is TRBV6-5 and J usage is TRBJ2-1; D is possibly TRBD2 (5 bases). Looked up from germline, CDR1 is MNHEY and CDR2 is SVGAGI. This CDR3 comprises 13 residues. V was cut by 6 bases and J by 6 bases, with 12 bases left in between. The CDR3 bases are TGTGCCAGCAGGGGGAGTTCCGGCAATGAGCAGTTCTTC. This translates into CASRGSSGNEQFF.

This clone is a singleton in its sample. The CDR3 DNA follows: TGCGCCAGCAGCTTGGACAGGGTCGGTTCACCCCTCCACTTT. It translates to CASSLDRVGSPLHF. The chain employs TRBV5-1 and TRBJ1-6, with D perhaps matching TRBD1 (6 bases). In germline, CDR1 is SGHRS, CDR2 YFSETQ. This CDR3 contains 14 residues. Between the trimmed V and J ends, which lost 0 bases and 9 bases, there was a span of 10 bases. Drawing the rest from reference TRBV5-1 and TRBJ1-6, the complete variable domain is KAGVTQTPRYLIKTRGQQVTLSCSPISGHRSVSWYQQTPGQGLQFLFEYFSETQRNKGNFPGRFSGRQFSNSRSEMNVSTLELGDSALYLCASSLDRVGSPLHFGNGTRLTVT.

The table lists this clone with a count of one. J is TRBJ2-2 and V is TRBV4-3, with TRBD2 identical over 9 bases. With V trimmed by 1 base and J by 0 bases, 6 bases remained unmatched. The CDR3 length is 18 residues. CDR1 is LGHNA, CDR2 YSLEER, per germline. The CDR3 sequence: CASSQAASGTTNTGELFF. The DNA for the CDR3 is TGCGCCAGCAGCCAAGCGGCTAGCGGGACAACGAACACCGGGGAGCTGTTTTTT.

The V and J genes are TRBV6-2 or TRBV6-3 and TRBJ2-7; 11 bases map to TRBD2. The CDR3 consists of 14 residues. The ends lost 5 bases at V and 0 bases at J; junction bases unmatched: 0. The germline gives CDR1 MNHEY, CDR2 SVGEGT. This CDR3 is CASSLAGGSYEQYF. The CDR3 region has the DNA TGTGCCAGCAGTCTAGCGGGAGGCTCCTACGAGCAGTACTTC.

This clone has only one observation. The chain links TRBV28 to TRBJ2-1; 7 bases are a match to TRBD2. CDR3 length: 16 amino acids. The junction had 9 bases not matched to a gene; V was cut back by 6 bases and J by 1 base. Germline assignment: CDR1 MDHEN and CDR2 SYDVKM. CDR3 DNA sequence: TGTGCCAGCAGCCCGCTAGCGGTACCTTCCTACAATGAGCAGTTCTTC. Encoded protein: CASSPLAVPSYNEQFF.

The V call is TRBV5-5, the J call TRBJ2-2; TRBD2 aligns across 11 bases. CDR3 length: 16 residues. V lost 2 bases, J lost 6 bases, and 6 bases stayed unmatched. Per germline, CDR1 SGHKS and CDR2 YYEKEE (reference sequence). The DNA for the CDR3 is TGTGCCAGCAGCTTTGCTTTAGCGGGAGGGTCCGGGGAGCTGTTTTTT. Residues: CASSFALAGGSGELFF.

The chain carries TRBV18 and TRBJ2-3, with 16 bases that match TRBD2. Per the germline V gene, CDR1 is KGHSH and CDR2 is LQKENI. The CDR3 spans 17 residues. Losses at the gene ends were 3 bases for V and 6 bases for J; bases not matched to a gene: 6. CDR3 DNA: TGTGCCAGCTCACCCAAGGGACTAGCGGGAGGGCCTGATACGCAGTATTTT. Translated: CASSPKGLAGGPDTQYF.

The chain employs TRBV5-1 and TRBJ1-5; D ambiguous. The CDR3 has 14 amino acids. Trimming pared 0 bases from V and 7 bases from J, leaving 11 bases between. Germline CDR1 SGHRS, CDR2 YFSETQ. The CDR3 loop is CASSLEGGSQPQHF. The DNA for the CDR3 is TGCGCCAGCAGCTTGGAGGGAGGGTCCCAGCCCCAGCATTTT.

V usage is TRBV6-1 and J usage is TRBJ1-5, with 8 bases fitting TRBD1. CDR3 length: 15 residues. Trimming at V came to 1 base and at J to 5 bases, leaving 4 bases not matched to a gene. Germline CDR1 and CDR2: MNHNS and SASEGT. CDR3 sequence: CASSEGQGSYQPQHF. The CDR3 region has the DNA TGTGCCAGCAGTGAAGGACAGGGGAGTTATCAGCCCCAGCATTTT.

The V call is TRBV19, the J call TRBJ2-3; D call uncertain. V was trimmed by 6 bases and J by 6 bases, leaving 7 bases between them. Germline CDR1 LNHDA, CDR2 SQIVND (reference sequence). There are 11 residues in the CDR3. The CDR3 DNA reads TGTGCCAGTAGCGACGGGGATACGCAGTATTTT. This codes for CASSDGDTQYF.

The chain has TRBV27 and TRBJ2-2; 8 positions match TRBD2. The V gene end was trimmed by 9 bases and the J gene end by 2 bases; junction bases not matched to a gene: 11. Germline lookup yields CDR1 MNHEY and CDR2 SMNVEV (reference sequence). The CDR3 has 16 amino acids. CDR3 in amino acids: CASRRSGSGNTGELFF. As DNA, the CDR3 is TGTGCCAGTAGACGGAGCGGGAGTGGTAACACCGGGGAGCTGTTTTTT.

The chain combines TRBV2 with TRBJ2-7; no clear D. Germline CDR1 is SNHLY and CDR2 is FYNNEI. The CDR3 covers 12 residues. The germline V and J ends were trimmed by 5 bases and 7 bases, with 12 bases remaining between them. The CDR3 reads CASSYSRREQYF. CDR3 coding DNA: TGTGCCAGCAGTTATTCCCGGAGAGAGCAGTACTTC.

Only one count was recorded for this clone. The V and J genes are TRBV11-2 and TRBJ2-3; D gene ambiguous. CDR3 size: 14 residues. V shed 4 bases and J shed 9 bases, with 17 bases lying between them. From germline, CDR1 is SGHAT and CDR2 FQNNGV. The CDR3 sequence: CASSSGAVTATQYF. As DNA, the CDR3 is TGTGCCAGCAGCTCCGGCGCGGTTACGGCGACGCAGTATTTT.

J is TRBJ2-1 and V is TRBV29-1; a possible D gene is TRBD1 (6 bases). V dropped 2 bases and J dropped 4 bases, with 12 bases sitting between them. Germline assignment: CDR1 SQVTM and CDR2 ANQGSEA. This CDR3 is built from 14 residues. The CDR3 reads CSVEPGHLYNEQFF. CDR3 coding DNA: TGCAGCGTTGAACCGGGACACTTATACAATGAGCAGTTCTTC.

The chain combines TRBV3-1 (or the pseudogene TRBV3-2) with TRBJ1-1, with no clear D. This CDR3 is built from 11 residues. Trimming removed 5 bases at V and 10 bases at J, with 11 bases between. Germline CDR1 LGHDT, CDR2 YNNKEL (reference sequence). In nucleotides, the CDR3 is TGTGCCAGCAGCTCGGGTGGAGGAGCTTTCTTT. Translated: CASSSGGGAFF.

This sequence joins TRBV7-3 and TRBJ2-1, with a tentative D call TRBD2 (5 bases). Per the germline V gene, CDR1 is SGHTA and CDR2 is FQGTGA. Trimming took 8 bases from V and 4 from J, leaving 12 bases between them. This CDR3 has 13 amino acids. The CDR3 loop reads CASAGGAYNEQFF. The DNA for the CDR3 is TGTGCCAGCGCGGGTGGAGCATACAATGAGCAGTTCTTC.

The rearrangement joins TRBV7-2 to TRBJ2-2; 8 bases align to TRBD2. The CDR3 has 17 amino acids. CDR1 and CDR2 (germline): SGHTA, FQGNSA. The V gene end was trimmed by 5 bases and the J gene end by 6 bases; junction bases not matched to a gene: 14. CDR3 nucleotide sequence: TGTGCCAGCAGCCCTAAGCGGGAGCTGAGGAGGGCCGGGGAGCTGTTTTTT. Translated: CASSPKRELRRAGELFF.

The chain combines TRBV11-2 with TRBJ1-1; D unclear. The CDR3 runs 13 residues. In germline, CDR1 is SGHAT, CDR2 FQNNGV. With 5 bases removed from V and 4 bases from J, the gap between germline ends came to 11 bases. CDR3 DNA sequence: TGTGCCAGCAGCCTCTACAGAGCCACTGAAGCTTTCTTT. This gives the protein CASSLYRATEAFF.

The J gene is TRBJ1-3, the V gene TRBV14; TRBD1 agrees at 8 bases. From germline, CDR1 is SGHDN and CDR2 FVKESK. With V trimmed by 1 base and J by 4 bases, 3 bases remained unmatched. This CDR3 has 15 amino acids. DNA for the CDR3: TGTGCCAGCAGCCAAGGACAGGGGTCAGGAAACACCATATATTTT. Its translation: CASSQGQGSGNTIYF.

This clone appeared a single time. This chain links TRBV19 with TRBJ1-2; a possible D gene is TRBD1 (6 bases). CDR1 and CDR2 from the germline V gene are LNHDA and SQIVND (reference sequence). The V and J ends lost 3 bases and 4 bases respectively, with 15 bases between them. The CDR3 spans 15 residues. The CDR3 DNA is TGTGCCAGTAGTATTTATGTGGGGGCGAGCTATGGCTACACCTTC. Its protein product is CASSIYVGASYGYTF.

About this clone: The DNA is left out, because the CDR3 cannot be placed on it with certainty; the CDR3 is given as TCRdb lists it. The chain combines TRBV28 with TRBJ1-5. Germline CDR1 reads MDHEN; CDR2 reads SYDVKM. The CDR3 contains 15 residues when both ends are counted. The CDR3 loop is CASSSSGASGRTQHF.